This entry features one T cell receptor (beta chain) sequence. The data were obtained in a study of blood T cell repertoires in COVID-19. Study in general: The study drew acute and convalescent COVID-19 samples from the United States, Italy and Spain. The analysed material was cDNA or gDNA that came from T cells, B-cell-depleted T cells, or PBMCs.

This CDR3 spans 13 amino acids. Germline values: CDR1 SGHKS, CDR2 YYEKEE (reference sequence). V lost 0 bases and J 4 bases, leaving 7 bases between the germline ends. Authors' data handling: Amplifying reference gene primers gave estimates of nucleated cell counts. Some clones are missing from TCRdb's copy, which holds only in-frame ones; the method was immunoSEQ multiplex PCR. V, J and clone size were drawn from that table, and D and trimming were deduced from the DNA. The sample holds about 300,000 clones, approximately 88% seen once. The material sequenced was peripheral blood. The rearrangement links TRBV5-5 to TRBJ1-1; the D is unclear. The clonotype comes from a man between 18 and 35 years old who had recovered from COVID-19. This chain's CDR3 is CASSLGEGTEAFF. In DNA form, the CDR3 reads TGTGCCAGCAGCTTGGGGGAGGGCACTGAAGCTTTCTTT.